The sequence of this TCR beta chain was determined in a study of identical twins. MiXCR, run by TCRdb on the 5' RACE reads, gives a single entry per CDR3 protein. The data hold more than 600,000 distinct CDR3 sequences, with 15% to 20% observed a single time. Germline lookup yields CDR1 MNHEY and CDR2 SVGAGI. This CDR3 is built from 12 residues. The V gene lost 5 bases and the J gene lost 4 bases, with 8 bases spanning the gap. The data also belong to a second study, concerning T cells expressing NK-cell markers. In that study: In several donors, these clonotypes also led the CD3+CD56-NKG2C+ fraction.

This chain uses TRBV6-5 with TRBJ1-2; D is ambiguous. Sequenced input: PBMCs. The TCR comes from a woman in her late teens or twenties in good health. The CDR3 sequence: CASSRPGYGYTF. The CDR3 DNA is TGTGCCAGCAGTCGGCCAGGCTATGGCTACACCTTC.